This entry concerns a single TCR beta chain. Its antigen remains unknown. This record comes from a study of OX40 agonist ivuxolimab in advanced cancers. For the study at large: An agonistic anti-OX40 (CD134) antibody, ivuxolimab, was used to treat the patients.

The assay was immunoSEQ multiplex PCR, and TCRdb's table has in-frame clones only and misses some. The sample consists of 55,000 to 90,000 clones, roughly four fifths of them appearing once. Trimming cost V 2 bases and J 6 bases, with 15 bases left between them. Germline lookup yields CDR1 SGHRS and CDR2 YFSETQ. This CDR3 has 15 residues. Broader study findings: The study did not work out the antigen specificity of the expanded peripheral T cells. Low normalized T-cell clonal expansion also characterized some of the nonresponders.

This TCR was sampled from an adult with an advanced solid tumor such as melanoma, head and neck, liver or kidney cancer. The chain has TRBV5-1 and TRBJ2-1; maybe TRBD2 (5 bases). The sample in question was CD4+ or CD8+ T cells sorted from blood, obtained in a trial of the OX40 agonist ivuxolimab. CDR3 sequence (DNA): TGCGCCAGCAGCTTACAGCCAGGAGGTTTCAATGAGCAGTTCTTC. Its protein product is CASSLQPGGFNEQFF.